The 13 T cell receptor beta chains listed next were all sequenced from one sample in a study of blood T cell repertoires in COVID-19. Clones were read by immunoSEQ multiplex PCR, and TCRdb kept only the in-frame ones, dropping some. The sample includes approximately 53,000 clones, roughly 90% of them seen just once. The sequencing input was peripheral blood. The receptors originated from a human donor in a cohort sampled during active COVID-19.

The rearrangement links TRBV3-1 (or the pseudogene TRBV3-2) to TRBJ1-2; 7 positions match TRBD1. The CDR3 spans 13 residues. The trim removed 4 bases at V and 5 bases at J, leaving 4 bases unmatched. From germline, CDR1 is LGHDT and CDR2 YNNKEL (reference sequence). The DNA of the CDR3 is TGTGCCAGCAGCCCACCGACAGGGTATGGCTACACCTTC. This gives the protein CASSPPTGYGYTF.

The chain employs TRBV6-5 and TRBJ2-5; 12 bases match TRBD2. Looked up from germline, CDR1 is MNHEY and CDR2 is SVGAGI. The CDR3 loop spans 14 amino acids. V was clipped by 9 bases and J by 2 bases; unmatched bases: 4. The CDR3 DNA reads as TGTGCCAGTCTCGGACTAGCGGGGCAAGAGACCCAGTACTTC. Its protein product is CASLGLAGQETQYF.

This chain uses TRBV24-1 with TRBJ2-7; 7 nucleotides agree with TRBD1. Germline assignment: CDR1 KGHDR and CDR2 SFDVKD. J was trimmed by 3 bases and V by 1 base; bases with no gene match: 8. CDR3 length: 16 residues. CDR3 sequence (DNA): TGTGCCACCAGTGATTTTGATGGGACAGTTAACTACGAGCAGTACTTC. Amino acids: CATSDFDGTVNYEQYF.

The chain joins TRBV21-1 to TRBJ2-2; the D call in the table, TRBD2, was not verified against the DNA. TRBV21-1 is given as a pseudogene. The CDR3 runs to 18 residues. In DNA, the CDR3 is TGTGCCAGCAGCAAGCCCCCCTCCGCTAGCGCGAACACCGGGGAGCTGTTTTTT. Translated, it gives CASSKPPSASANTGELFF.

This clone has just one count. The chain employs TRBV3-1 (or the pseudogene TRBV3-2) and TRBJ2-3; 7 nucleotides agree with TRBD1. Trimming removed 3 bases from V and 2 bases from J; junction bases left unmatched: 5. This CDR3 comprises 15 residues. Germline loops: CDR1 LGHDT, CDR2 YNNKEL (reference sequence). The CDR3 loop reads CASSQPTGPTDTQYF. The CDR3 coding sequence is TGTGCCAGCAGCCAGCCGACAGGGCCCACAGATACGCAGTATTTT.

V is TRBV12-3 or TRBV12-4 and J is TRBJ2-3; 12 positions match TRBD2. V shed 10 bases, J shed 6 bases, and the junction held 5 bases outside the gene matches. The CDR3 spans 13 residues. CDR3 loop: CATSGGALDTQYF. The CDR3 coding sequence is TGTGCCACTAGCGGGGGGGCATTGGATACGCAGTATTTT.

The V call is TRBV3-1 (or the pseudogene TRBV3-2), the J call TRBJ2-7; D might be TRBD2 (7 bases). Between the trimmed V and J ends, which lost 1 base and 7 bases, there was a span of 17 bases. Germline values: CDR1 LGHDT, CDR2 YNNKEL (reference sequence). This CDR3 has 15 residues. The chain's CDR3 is CASSQVAGEGGEQYF. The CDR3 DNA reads TGTGCCAGCAGCCAAGTGGCGGGAGAAGGGGGTGAGCAGTACTTC.

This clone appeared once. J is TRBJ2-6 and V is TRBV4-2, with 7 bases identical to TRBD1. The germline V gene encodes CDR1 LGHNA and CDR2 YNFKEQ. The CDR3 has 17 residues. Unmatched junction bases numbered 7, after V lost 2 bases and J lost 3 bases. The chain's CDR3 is CASSQPSTGFGANVLTF. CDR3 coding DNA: TGTGCCAGCAGCCAACCATCGACAGGGTTTGGGGCCAACGTCCTGACTTTC.

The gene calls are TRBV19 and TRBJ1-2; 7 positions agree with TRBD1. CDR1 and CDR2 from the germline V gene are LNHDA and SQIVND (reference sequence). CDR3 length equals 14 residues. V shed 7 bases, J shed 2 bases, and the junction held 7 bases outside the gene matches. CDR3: CASNERGHNYGYTF. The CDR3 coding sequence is TGTGCCAGTAACGAGAGGGGGCACAACTATGGCTACACCTTC.

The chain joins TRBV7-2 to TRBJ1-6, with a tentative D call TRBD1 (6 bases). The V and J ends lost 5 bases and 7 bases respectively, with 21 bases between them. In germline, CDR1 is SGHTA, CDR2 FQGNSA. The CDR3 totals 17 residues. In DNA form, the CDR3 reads TGTGCCAGCAGCACCAGAACCGGACAGAAACTAAATTCACCCCTCCACTTT. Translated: CASSTRTGQKLNSPLHF.

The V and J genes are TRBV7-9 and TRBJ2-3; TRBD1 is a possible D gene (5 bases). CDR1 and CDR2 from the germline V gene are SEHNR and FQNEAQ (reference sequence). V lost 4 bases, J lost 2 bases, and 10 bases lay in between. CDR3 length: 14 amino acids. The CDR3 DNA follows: TGTGCCAGCAGCTCCACAGGTAACACAGATACGCAGTATTTT. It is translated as CASSSTGNTDTQYF.

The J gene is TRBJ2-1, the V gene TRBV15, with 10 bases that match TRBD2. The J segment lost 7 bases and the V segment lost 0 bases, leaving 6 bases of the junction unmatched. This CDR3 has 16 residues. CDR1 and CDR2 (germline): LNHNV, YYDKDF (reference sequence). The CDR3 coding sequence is TGTGCCACCAGCAGAGATTTGCGACTAGCGGGTAATGAGCAGTTCTTC. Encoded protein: CATSRDLRLAGNEQFF.

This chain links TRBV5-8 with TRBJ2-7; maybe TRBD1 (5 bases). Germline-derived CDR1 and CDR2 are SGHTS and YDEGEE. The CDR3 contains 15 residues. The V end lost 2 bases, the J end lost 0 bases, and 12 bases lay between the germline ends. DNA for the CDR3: TGTGCCAGCAGCTTAGACAGCCTCCGCTCCTACGAGCAGTACTTC. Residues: CASSLDSLRSYEQYF.